The entry below describes one T cell receptor beta chain. Antigen unknown. PCR employed 60 Vbeta and 13 Jbeta primers. In the study's own analysis: A later analysis tallied tens of millions of unique TCR beta chains, 9 million to 12 million of them shared. Generated by immunoSEQ multiplex PCR, the TCRdb table keeps only in-frame clones and is missing some. Clone size and V and J calls were adopted from that table, with D and trimming inferred from the DNA. This sample has 160,000 or so clones; roughly 80% occur once, and the top ten carry roughly 10%. This record belongs to a study of cytomegalovirus exposure and HLA in healthy donors. At the level of the study: As released early, the data held roughly 85 million unique TCRs from HLA-typed donors. Study-level points and caveats: V- and J-gene trimming in TCR beta was tied to a missense DCLRE1C variant by an analysis performed later.

The germline V gene has CDR1 SGDLS and CDR2 YYNGEE. This CDR3 comprises 16 residues. J gave up 2 bases and V 3 bases, and 7 bases lay outside the gene matches. What was sequenced was PBMCs. The TCR sequence derives from a man aged 50-59 years in good health and CMV-seropositive. The rearrangement uses TRBV9 and TRBJ2-1; TRBD1 agrees at 8 bases. The chain's CDR3 is CASSAPDRGAYNEQFF. The CDR3 DNA reads TGTGCCAGCAGCGCACCTGACAGGGGAGCCTACAATGAGCAGTTCTTC.